This T cell receptor beta chain was sequenced for a study of Graves' ophthalmopathy and Graves' hyperthyroidism. Overall study: Calling hyperthyroidism stable required that no ophthalmopathy show up within 18 months of follow-up.

The sequenced template was RNA, covering the TCR beta CDR3 region. The first round was an RT-PCR with HTBI primers, and the second round was a multiplex PCR. TCRdb recomputed calls from the multiplex PCR reads with MiXCR, one row per CDR3 protein. The sample holds about 550,000 distinct CDR3 sequences, about 35% seen once. This clonotype appeared many times. With V trimmed by 7 bases and J by 5 bases, 10 bases remained unmatched. Per germline, CDR1 SNHLY and CDR2 FYNNEI. The CDR3 is 14 amino acids. Sequencing was done on a sample of peripheral blood or thyroid tissue (not recorded which). The receptor's source is an adult man with Graves' hyperthyroidism. The chain links TRBV2 to TRBJ2-5, with TRBD1 matching over 7 bases. The CDR3 loop reads CASNLQGSWETQYF. The CDR3, as DNA: TGTGCCAGCAACCTACAGGGGAGCTGGGAGACCCAGTACTTC.